Sequencing of this TCR beta chain was carried out in a study of OX40 agonist ivuxolimab in advanced cancers. General study points: No determination was made of the antigen specificity of the expanded peripheral T cells.

Here immunoSEQ multiplex PCR was the method, and the copy in TCRdb shows in-frame clones only, minus some. The table lists tens of thousands of clones, 80% to 90% of them singletons. Trimming at V came to 7 bases and at J to 1 base, leaving 6 bases not matched to a gene. CDR1 and CDR2 (germline): SQVTM, ANQGSEA. The CDR3 is 13 amino acids. Note on this clone: Antigen specificity is unknown.

The source material was CD4+ or CD8+ T cells sorted from blood, sampled in a trial of the OX40 agonist ivuxolimab. The source of this sequence is an adult with an advanced solid tumor such as melanoma, head and neck, liver or kidney cancer. The chain couples TRBV29-1 to TRBJ2-5, with 7 bases identical to TRBD2. Here the CDR3 DNA reads TGCAGCGGGACGCGGGGGAGCCAAGAGACCCAGTACTTC. Translated: CSGTRGSQETQYF.